This is a list of T cell receptor beta chains from one sample in a study of sequential checkpoint blockade in melanoma. This table comes from immunoSEQ multiplex PCR, and its TCRdb copy is limited to in-frame clones, with some not included. The sample carries around 21,000 clones, roughly four fifths recorded once. Material: CD8+ T cells sorted from blood (inferred from file names), obtained from a patient given nivolumab and ipilimumab in sequence. These receptors were taken from a human donor with melanoma. Both conserved end residues are part of each CDR3. A D gene is named only where the DNA matches it firmly. Size is stated for part of the rows, as once, few or many counts, or as a class when the clone is expanded.

>NA|NA|TRBV6-6|TRBJ2-7
TGTGCCAGCAGGCAGGTCTACGAGCAGTACTTC
CASRQVYEQYF
>NA|NA|TRBV10-2|TRBJ2-1
TGCGCCAGCAGTGCAACGACAGGTCGCTCCTACAATGAGCAGTTCTTC
CASSATTGRSYNEQFF
>NA|TRBD1|TRBV9|TRBJ2-3
TGTGCCAGCAGCCAGACCCCAGGGGGCGTTCGCACAGATACGCAGTATTTT
CASSQTPGGVRTDTQYF
>NA|TRBD1|TRBV4-1|TRBJ1-2
TGCGCCAGCAGCCAAGAGGCCGGGACAGGGGACTATGGCTACACCTTC
CASSQEAGTGDYGYTF
>NA|TRBD1|TRBV6-6|TRBJ1-2
TGTGCCAGCAGTTTAACAGGGGTGAAAGGGAACTATGGCTACACCTTC
CASSLTGVKGNYGYTF
>NA|TRBD2|TRBV4-1|TRBJ2-5
TGCGCCAGCAGCCCATCTAGCGGGGATCAAGAGACCCAGTACTTC
CASSPSSGDQETQYF
>NA|TRBD1|TRBV11-2|TRBJ2-2
TGTGCCAGCAGCTTAATTGGGACAGGTTCCACCGGGGAGCTGTTTTTT
CASSLIGTGSTGELFF
>NA|NA|TRBV2|TRBJ1-1
TGTGCCAGCAGTCCCGGGACTTACACTGAAGCTTTCTTT
CASSPGTYTEAFF
>NA|NA|TRBV6-4|TRBJ1-2
TGTGCCAGCAGTGGACAGGTTAACTATGGCTACACCTTC
CASSGQVNYGYTF
>NA|NA|TRBV19|TRBJ1-5
TGTGCCAGTAGCGCCACAACTGGTTGGGGGCCTGTCAATCAGCCCCAGCATTTT
CASSATTGWGPVNQPQHF
>NA|TRBD2|TRBV7-6|TRBJ2-1
TGTGCCAGCAGCTTAGACCGAGCGGGGGCGTACAATGAGCAGTTCTTC
CASSLDRAGAYNEQFF
>few|NA|TRBV7-9|TRBJ1-4
TGTGCCAGCAGCTTAGGGAAACCAGGGTCCGCTAATGAAAAACTGTTTTTT
CASSLGKPGSANEKLFF
>NA|NA|TRBV7-9|TRBJ1-4
TGTGCCAGCAGCGGACGACATTCCGGGAGCGGAAAACTGTTTTTT
CASSGRHSGSGKLFF
>NA|NA|TRBV5-1|TRBJ1-1
TGCGCCAGCAGCTCGAACAGTCCCAAAGCTTTCTTT
CASSSNSPKAFF
>NA|NA|TRBV6-5|TRBJ2-7
TGTGCCAGCAGTTACGGGCCTACCAGCTCCTACGAGCAGTACTTC
CASSYGPTSSYEQYF
>NA|TRBD1|TRBV5-1|TRBJ1-1
TGCGCCAGCAGCTTGGAGGCAGGGGGACGCAACACTGAAGCTTTCTTT
CASSLEAGGRNTEAFF
>NA|TRBD1|TRBV11-3|TRBJ2-5
TGTGCCAGCAGCTTAGATTCGGGACAGCAAGAGACCCAGTACTTC
CASSLDSGQQETQYF
>NA|TRBD1|TRBV7-9|TRBJ2-1
TGTGCCAGCAGCTTGCAGGGGGCCTACAATGAGCAGTTCTTC
CASSLQGAYNEQFF
>NA|TRBD2|TRBV9|TRBJ2-1
TGTGCCAGCAGCTTAGTTTTTGGTAGCGGGGGCTCCTACAATGAGCAGTTCTTC
CASSLVFGSGGSYNEQFF
>once|NA|TRBV6-5|TRBJ2-7
TGTGCCAGCAGTTACGAGGGGGGGTACGAGCAGTACTTC
CASSYEGGYEQYF
>NA|NA|TRBV4-3|TRBJ2-7
TGCGCCAGCAGCCAAGATTCGGCAGGCTCTGGCGAGCAGTACTTC
CASSQDSAGSGEQYF
>NA|TRBD1|TRBV11-2|TRBJ2-7
TGTGCCAGCAGCTTGATTGGACAGGGCTACGAGCAGTACTTC
CASSLIGQGYEQYF
>NA|TRBD2|TRBV29-1|TRBJ2-3
TGCAGCGCCCGGGGGGGAGGGAGGTATGGAGATACGCAGTATTTT
CSARGGGRYGDTQYF
>NA|NA|TRBV7-9|TRBJ1-5
TGTGCCAGCAGCTTATCAAGCAATCAGCCCCAGCATTTT
CASSLSSNQPQHF
>NA|NA|TRBV5-4|TRBJ2-2
TGTGCCAGCAGCCTCGGGCGGGGGCCCTGGGAGCTGTTTTTT
CASSLGRGPWELFF
>NA|TRBD1|TRBV5-4|TRBJ2-7
TGTGCCAGTCAACCCGCGGGACAGGTGGACGAGCAGTACTTC
CASQPAGQVDEQYF
>NA|NA|TRBV29-1|TRBJ2-3
TGCAGCGTTCCATCCGTAATTAGCACGGATACGCAGTATTTT
CSVPSVISTDTQYF
>NA|NA|TRBV4-2|TRBJ1-2
TGTGCCAGCAGCCAAGGAGGGAACTATGGCTACACCTTC
CASSQGGNYGYTF